In this sample, the clone carrying this TCR beta chain turned up a few times. Its antigen is as yet unknown. This sample was included in a study of T-cell memory formation after mild COVID-19. Study-wide background: TCR clusters largely stayed donor specific. Notes on the study in general: Clones shrinking between day 15 and 85 showed a balanced CD4/CD8 split, and those that grew later tilted toward CD4+.

V gave up 5 bases and J gave up 7 bases, with 12 bases separating them. The CDR3 runs to 12 residues. TCRdb independently ran MiXCR on the 5' RACE reads; one entry per CDR3 protein. There are some 450,000 distinct CDR3 sequences in the sample; around 20% occur only once, and 8.4% lies in the top ten. What was sequenced was PBMCs or a T cell subset sorted from them (not recorded which). This receptor was identified in an adult woman who had mild COVID-19 (a few samples of this study predate the infection). Cell type and time point are not known. The chain links TRBV12-3 or TRBV12-4 to TRBJ2-7, with D perhaps matching TRBD1 (6 bases). CDR3 bases: TGTGCCAGCAGTAAGTCCCAGGGGGAGCAGTACTTC. Its protein is CASSKSQGEQYF.